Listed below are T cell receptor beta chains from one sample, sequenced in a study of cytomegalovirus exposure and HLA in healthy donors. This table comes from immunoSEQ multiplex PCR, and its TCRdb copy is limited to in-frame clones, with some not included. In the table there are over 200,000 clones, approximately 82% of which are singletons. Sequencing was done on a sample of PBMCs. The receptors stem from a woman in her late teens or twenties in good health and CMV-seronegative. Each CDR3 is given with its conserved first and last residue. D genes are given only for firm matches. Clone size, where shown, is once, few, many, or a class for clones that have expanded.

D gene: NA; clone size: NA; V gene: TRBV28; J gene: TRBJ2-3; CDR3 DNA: TGTGCCAGCAGTTCCGCGGGACTCGAGGCGGATACGCAGTATTTT; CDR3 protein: CASSSAGLEADTQYF
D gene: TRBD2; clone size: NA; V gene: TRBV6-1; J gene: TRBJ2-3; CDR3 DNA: TGTGCCAGCAGTGAGTCGGGGGGGTCCGGTACAGATACGCAGTATTTT; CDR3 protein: CASSESGGSGTDTQYF
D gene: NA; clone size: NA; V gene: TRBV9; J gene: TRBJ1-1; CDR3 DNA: TGTGCCAGCAGCGTAGGGGGGATGCTGAACACTGAAGCTTTCTTT; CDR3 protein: CASSVGGMLNTEAFF
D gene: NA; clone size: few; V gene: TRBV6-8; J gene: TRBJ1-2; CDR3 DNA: TGTGCCAGCAGTTACCGCGACCTGGCTGTGGAAGGAGGCTACACCTTC; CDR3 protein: CASSYRDLAVEGGYTF
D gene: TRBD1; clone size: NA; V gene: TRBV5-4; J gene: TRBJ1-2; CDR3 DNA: TGTGCCAGCAGTTCCGGACAGGGGTCTAACTATGGCTACACCTTC; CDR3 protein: CASSSGQGSNYGYTF
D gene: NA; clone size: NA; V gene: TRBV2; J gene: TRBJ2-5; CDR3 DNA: TGTGCCAGCAGTGTTGAGCTCCAAGAGACCCAGTACTTC; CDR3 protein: CASSVELQETQYF
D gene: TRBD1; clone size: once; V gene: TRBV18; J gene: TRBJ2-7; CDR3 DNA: TGTGCCAGCTCACTACCAAGACAGGGGTTCCGGGGCGAGCAGTACTTC; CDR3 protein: CASSLPRQGFRGEQYF
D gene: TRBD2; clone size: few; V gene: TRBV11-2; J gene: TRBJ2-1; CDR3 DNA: TGTGCCAGCATCGGGGGCGGGAGGTACAATGAGCAGTTCTTC; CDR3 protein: CASIGGGRYNEQFF
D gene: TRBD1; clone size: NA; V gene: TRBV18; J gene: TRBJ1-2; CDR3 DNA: TGTGCCAGCTCAGCGACAGGGACTGGGTATGGCTACACCTTC; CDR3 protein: CASSATGTGYGYTF
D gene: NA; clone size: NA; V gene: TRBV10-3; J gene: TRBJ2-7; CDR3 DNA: TGTGCCATCAGTGAGTCCCTCTCCTACGAGCAGTACTTC; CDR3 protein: CAISESLSYEQYF
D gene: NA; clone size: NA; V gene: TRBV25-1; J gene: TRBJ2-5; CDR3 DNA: TGTGCCAGCAGTGAACGGTGGACCCAGTACTTC; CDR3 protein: CASSERWTQYF
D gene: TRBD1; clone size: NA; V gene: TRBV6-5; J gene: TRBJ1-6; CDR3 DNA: TGTGCCAGCAGCGTACCGGGACAGGGGAATTCACCCCTCCACTTT; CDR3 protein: CASSVPGQGNSPLHF
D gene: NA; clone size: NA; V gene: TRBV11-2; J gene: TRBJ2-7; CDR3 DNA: TGTGCCAGCGCCCTCCTCGTGCGCTACGAGCAGTACTTC; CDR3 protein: CASALLVRYEQYF
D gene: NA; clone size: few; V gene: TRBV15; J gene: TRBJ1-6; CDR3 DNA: TGTGCCACCAGCAGACGGACGGGCGCACCCCTCCACTTT; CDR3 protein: CATSRRTGAPLHF
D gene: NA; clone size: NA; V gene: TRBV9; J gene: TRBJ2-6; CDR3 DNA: TGTGCCAGCAGCGCCTCAGGGAGAGGGGCCAACGTCCTGACTTTC; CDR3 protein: CASSASGRGANVLTF
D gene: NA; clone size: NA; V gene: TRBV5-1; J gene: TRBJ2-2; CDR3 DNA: TGCGCCAGCAGCTCACAGGTCATTGTGAACACCGGGGAGCTGTTTTTT; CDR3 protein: CASSSQVIVNTGELFF
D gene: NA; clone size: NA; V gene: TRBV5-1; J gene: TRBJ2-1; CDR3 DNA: TGCGCCAGCAGCTTGGTCCGGGGGACTTTTTACAATGAGCAGTTCTTC; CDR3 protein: CASSLVRGTFYNEQFF
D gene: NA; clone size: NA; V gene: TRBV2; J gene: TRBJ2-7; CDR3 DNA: TGTGCCAGCAGTGAAGCGGACCCGGGACTCCCCTACGAGCAGTACTTC; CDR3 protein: CASSEADPGLPYEQYF
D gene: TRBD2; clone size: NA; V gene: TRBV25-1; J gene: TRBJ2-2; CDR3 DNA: TGTGCCAGTCGACCGTCCGGACTAGCGAACACCGGGGAGCTGTTTTTT; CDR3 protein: CASRPSGLANTGELFF
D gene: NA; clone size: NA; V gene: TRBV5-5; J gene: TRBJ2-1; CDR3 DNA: TGTGCCAGCAGCTCTTACAATGAGCAGTTCTTC; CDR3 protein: CASSSYNEQFF
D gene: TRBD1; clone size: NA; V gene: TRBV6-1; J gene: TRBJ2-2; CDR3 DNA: TGTGCCAGCAGTTTACGACAGGGTAGGGTCGGGGAGCTGTTTTTT; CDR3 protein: CASSLRQGRVGELFF
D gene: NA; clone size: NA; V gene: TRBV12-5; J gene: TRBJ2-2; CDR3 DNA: TGTGCTAGTGGTTTGGTAATTGTGGCAGCGTACACCGGGGAGCTGTTTTTT; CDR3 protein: CASGLVIVAAYTGELFF
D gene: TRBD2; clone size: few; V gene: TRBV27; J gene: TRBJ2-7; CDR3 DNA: TGTGCCAGCAGACAGGGGACTAGCGGAGTCGAGCAGTACTTC; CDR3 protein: CASRQGTSGVEQYF
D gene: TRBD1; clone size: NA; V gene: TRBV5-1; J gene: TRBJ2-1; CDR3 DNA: TGCGCCAGCGGAGACAGGGGTTCCTACAATGAGCAGTTCTTC; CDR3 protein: CASGDRGSYNEQFF
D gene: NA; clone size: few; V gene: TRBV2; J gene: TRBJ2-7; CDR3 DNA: TGTGCCAGCAGTGAAGCCGGCAGGTACGAGCAGTACTTC; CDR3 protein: CASSEAGRYEQYF
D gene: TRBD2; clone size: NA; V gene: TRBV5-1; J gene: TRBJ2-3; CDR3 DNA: TGCGCCAGCAGCTTGGCTTTGACTAGCGGATCCACAGATACGCAGTATTTT; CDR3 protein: CASSLALTSGSTDTQYF
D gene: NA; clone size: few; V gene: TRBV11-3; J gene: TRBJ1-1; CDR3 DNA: TGTGCCAGCAGCCCCCTTCCGGGACACCAGGAGGTCAACACTGAAGCTTTCTTT; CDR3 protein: CASSPLPGHQEVNTEAFF
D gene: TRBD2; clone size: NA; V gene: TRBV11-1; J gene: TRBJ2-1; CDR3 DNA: TGTGCCAGCACCGTACTAGCGGGGGTTTACAATGAGCAGTTCTTC; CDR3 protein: CASTVLAGVYNEQFF
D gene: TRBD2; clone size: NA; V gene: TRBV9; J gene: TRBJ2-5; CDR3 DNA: TGTGCCAGCAGCGTAGGGGGCGGGAGGGGTGAGACCCAGTACTTC; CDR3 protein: CASSVGGGRGETQYF
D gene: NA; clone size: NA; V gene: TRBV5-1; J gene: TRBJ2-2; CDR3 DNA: TGCGCCAGCAGCTTACCGGGGCGGACCGGGGAGCTGTTTTTT; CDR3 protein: CASSLPGRTGELFF
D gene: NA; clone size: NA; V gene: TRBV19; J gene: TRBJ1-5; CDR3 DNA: TGTGCCAGTAGTCCCCCTGGGGGCAGCAATCAGCCCCAGCATTTT; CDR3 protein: CASSPPGGSNQPQHF
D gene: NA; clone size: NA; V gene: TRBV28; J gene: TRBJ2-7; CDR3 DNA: TGTGCCAGCAGTGCTGACTTAGGGGACTACGAGCAGTACTTC; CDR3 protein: CASSADLGDYEQYF
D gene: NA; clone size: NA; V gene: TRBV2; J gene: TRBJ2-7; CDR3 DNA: TGTGCCAGCAGTGAATTGGAGGGAGGCGAGCAGTACTTC; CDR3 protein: CASSELEGGEQYF
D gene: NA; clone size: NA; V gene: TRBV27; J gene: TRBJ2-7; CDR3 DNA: TGTGCCAGCAGTTCCGGAGGGGACCGCTACGAGCAGTACTTC; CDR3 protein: CASSSGGDRYEQYF
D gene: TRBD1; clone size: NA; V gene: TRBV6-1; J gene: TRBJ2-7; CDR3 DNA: TGTGCCAGCAGACGGGGACAGGTCCCCTACGAGCAGTACTTC; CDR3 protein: CASRRGQVPYEQYF
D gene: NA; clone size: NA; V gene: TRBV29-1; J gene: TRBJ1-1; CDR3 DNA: TGCAGCGTTGACCCGGAACTGGGGGTAGCTTTCTTT; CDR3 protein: CSVDPELGVAFF
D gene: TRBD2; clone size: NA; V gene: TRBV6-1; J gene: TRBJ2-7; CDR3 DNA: TGTGCCAGCATTCCGGGACTAGCGGAACCCTACGAGCAGTACTTC; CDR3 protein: CASIPGLAEPYEQYF
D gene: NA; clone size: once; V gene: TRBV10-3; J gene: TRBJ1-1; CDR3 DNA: TGTGCCATCAGTGAGTCGGGAGGGCATACTGAAGCTTTCTTT; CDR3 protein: CAISESGGHTEAFF
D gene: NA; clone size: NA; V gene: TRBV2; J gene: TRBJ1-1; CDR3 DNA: TGTGCCAGCAGTGATTTCCATACAAACACTGAAGCTTTCTTT; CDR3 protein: CASSDFHTNTEAFF
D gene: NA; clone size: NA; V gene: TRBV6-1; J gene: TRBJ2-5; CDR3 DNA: TGTGCCAGCACCATTTACGCAGGGAGCTCAGAGACCCAGTACTTC; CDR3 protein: CASTIYAGSSETQYF
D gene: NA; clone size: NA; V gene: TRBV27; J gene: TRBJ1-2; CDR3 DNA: TGTGCCAGCAGTTTTGGGTCGGTCCAAAACTATGGCTACACCTTC; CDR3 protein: CASSFGSVQNYGYTF
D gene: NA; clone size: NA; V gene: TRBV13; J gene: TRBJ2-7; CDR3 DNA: TGTGCCAGCAGCTTCCGGGACGGAGGAGCAGGATGGTTC; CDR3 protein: CASSFRDGGAGWF
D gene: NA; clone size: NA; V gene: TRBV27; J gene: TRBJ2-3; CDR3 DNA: TGTGCCAGCAGTCTACTTCGGGGGGCCGGGGTAGATACGCAGTATTTT; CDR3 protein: CASSLLRGAGVDTQYF
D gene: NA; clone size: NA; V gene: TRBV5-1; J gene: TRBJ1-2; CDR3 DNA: TGCGCCAGCAGGCCGGACAGTAACTATGGCTACACCTTC; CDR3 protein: CASRPDSNYGYTF
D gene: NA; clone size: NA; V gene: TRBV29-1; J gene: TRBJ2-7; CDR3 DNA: TGCAGCGTCGGAAATGAGGGGTACGAGCAGTACTTC; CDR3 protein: CSVGNEGYEQYF
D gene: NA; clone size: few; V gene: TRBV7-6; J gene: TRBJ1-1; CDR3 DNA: TGTGCCAGCAGCTTAGCCGGGACCTCGACGGCTTTCTTT; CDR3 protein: CASSLAGTSTAFF
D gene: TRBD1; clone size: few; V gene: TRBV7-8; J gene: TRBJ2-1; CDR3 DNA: TGTGCCAGCAGCCCGGACAGGGGCCCCTACAATGAGCAGTTCTTC; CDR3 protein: CASSPDRGPYNEQFF
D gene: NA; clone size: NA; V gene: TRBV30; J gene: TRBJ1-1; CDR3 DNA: TGTGCCCGTGGGCAGAACACTGAAGCTTTCTTT; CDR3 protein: CARGQNTEAFF
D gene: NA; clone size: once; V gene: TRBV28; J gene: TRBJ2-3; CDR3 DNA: TGTGCCAGCAGTTTTACCAGAGGCACAGATACGCAGTATTTT; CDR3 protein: CASSFTRGTDTQYF